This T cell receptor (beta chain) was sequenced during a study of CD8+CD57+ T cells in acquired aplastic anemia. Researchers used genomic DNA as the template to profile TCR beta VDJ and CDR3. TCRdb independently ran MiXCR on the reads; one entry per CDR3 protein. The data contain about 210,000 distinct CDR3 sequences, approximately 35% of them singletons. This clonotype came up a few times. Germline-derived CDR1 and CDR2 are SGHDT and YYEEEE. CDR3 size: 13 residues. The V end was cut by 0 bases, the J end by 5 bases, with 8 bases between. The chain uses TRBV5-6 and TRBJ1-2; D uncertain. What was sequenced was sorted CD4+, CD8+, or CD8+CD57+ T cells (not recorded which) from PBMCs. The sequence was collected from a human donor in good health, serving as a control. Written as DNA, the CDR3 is TGTGCCAGCAGCTTGGCGACTGAATATGGCTACACCTTC. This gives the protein CASSLATEYGYTF.